These 7 T cell receptor beta chains were all obtained from the same sample, sequenced in a study of cytotoxic CD8 clonotypes in ibrutinib-treated CLL. The assay was immunoSEQ multiplex PCR, and TCRdb's table has in-frame clones only and misses some. The sample yields approximately 320,000 clones, 60% to 80% seen once. Sequenced here: PBMCs, sampled after 36 months of ibrutinib treatment. Every receptor here comes from a human donor with chronic lymphocytic leukemia.

In its sample, this clone was seen a few times. V gene TRBV7-2 combines with J gene TRBJ1-4; D perhaps matches TRBD1 (5 bases). V lost 5 bases and J 8 bases, leaving 12 bases between the germline ends. Germline V gives CDR1 SGHTA, CDR2 FQGNSA. This CDR3 is 13 amino acids long. CDR3 nucleotide sequence: TGTGCCAGCAGCGTCGGGAGGGGAGAAAAACTGTTTTTT. Its translation: CASSVGRGEKLFF.

This clone has just a few counts. This sequence joins TRBV5-1 and TRBJ1-2; 7 nucleotides line up with TRBD1. V lost 4 bases and J lost 6; bases outside the gene matches: 12. CDR3 length: 15 amino acids. CDR1 is SGHRS, CDR2 YFSETQ, per germline. The CDR3 protein is CASSPGPQGEDGYTF. As DNA, the CDR3 is TGCGCCAGCAGCCCCGGCCCGCAGGGGGAGGATGGCTACACCTTC.

The chain employs TRBV29-1 and TRBJ1-1; 7 bases map to TRBD1. The CDR3 consists of 15 residues. V lost 0 bases and J lost 5; bases outside the gene matches: 9. Germline loops: CDR1 SQVTM, CDR2 ANQGSEA. For the CDR3, the DNA is TGCAGCGTTGAAGATCCGAGGACAGGATGGACTGAAGCTTTCTTT. Its translation is CSVEDPRTGWTEAFF.

The CDR3 DNA reads as TGTGCCAGCAGTTCCCCGGGGAACCACTACGAGCAGTACTTC. Amino acid sequence: CASSSPGNHYEQYF. The V gene is TRBV28, the J gene TRBJ2-7, with D perhaps matching TRBD2 (5 bases). CDR1 is MDHEN, CDR2 SYDVKM, per germline. The CDR3 has 14 residues. V gave up 4 bases and J gave up 3 bases, with 13 bases separating them.

V gene TRBV4-1 combines with J gene TRBJ2-7; D could derive from TRBD1 or TRBD2 (6 bases each). CDR3 length equals 18 residues. Germline V gene sequence: CDR1 MGHRA, CDR2 YSYEKL. The V end lost 1 base, the J end lost 2 bases, and 21 bases lay between the germline ends. The CDR3 DNA is TGCGCCAGCAGCCAAGCGATTAGTTTGCGGGACAAGCCCTACGAGCAGTACTTC. Translated: CASSQAISLRDKPYEQYF.

The rearrangement joins TRBV29-1 to TRBJ2-1; 7 bases fit TRBD2. The CDR3 is 12 residues long. V trimming: 7 bases; J trimming: 4 bases; junction bases outside the gene matches: 4. Germline V gives CDR1 SQVTM, CDR2 ANQGSEA. The CDR3 sequence: CSGAGGYNEQFF. In nucleotides, the CDR3 is TGCAGCGGGGCCGGGGGGTACAATGAGCAGTTCTTC.

This chain links TRBV9 with TRBJ2-5; 8 positions agree with TRBD2. The CDR3 covers 15 residues. The germline CDR1 and CDR2 sequences are SGDLS and YYNGEE. Trimming removed 3 bases from V and 1 base from J; junction bases left unmatched: 5. In DNA form, the CDR3 reads TGTGCCAGCAGCGCCAGCGGGGGCCCCCAAGAGACCCAGTACTTC. Translated, it gives CASSASGGPQETQYF.